The entry that follows covers one TCR beta chain sequence. Germline V gene sequence: CDR1 ENHRY, CDR2 SYGVKD. There are 16 residues in the CDR3. The germline V and J ends were trimmed by 0 bases and 4 bases, with 12 bases remaining between them. This sample is drawn from a study of cytomegalovirus exposure and HLA in healthy donors. Study context: Genotyping showed roughly 86% of approximately 430 donors falling in the Caucasian-associated ancestry cluster.

Vbeta (60) and Jbeta (13) primers were used in the PCR. Assay used: immunoSEQ multiplex PCR; TCRdb lists only in-frame clones, some missing. The repertoire holds around 100,000 clones, with 60% to 75% as singletons. The clonotype comes from a woman aged 40 to 55 in good health and CMV-seronegative. The V call is TRBV10-3, the J call TRBJ2-2, with D perhaps matching TRBD2 (7 bases). Sequencing used PBMCs. The CDR3 loop reads CAISESSRGGTGELFF. DNA of the CDR3: TGTGCCATCAGTGAGTCGAGTAGGGGGGGCACCGGGGAGCTGTTTTTT.